The sequence of this TCR beta chain was determined in a study of T cell changes during pregnancy in multiple sclerosis (dated by TCRdb to the late 2010s). Background for the entire study: The study examined how the T cell repertoire changed over the course of pregnancy in women with multiple sclerosis.

Trimming costs V 5 bases and J 7 bases, and their ends lie 12 bases apart. In the germline V gene (reference sequence), CDR1 corresponds to SEHNR and CDR2 to FQNEAQ. CDR3 length: 12 amino acids, cysteine to phenylalanine. Only CDR3 DNA is held: 36 bases, read in frame from base 1. Regarding this clone: Its antigen has not been determined. One base away there is no much larger clone; base qualities are not given.

The library was made by the immunoSEQ multiplex PCR assay. Imported from immuneACCESS, the table was reduced by TCRdb to in-frame sequences with V and J called. These copies leave out some clones; in studies compared against another copy, an unresolved V gene accounts for under half, and the cause of the remainder is not known. The sample has tens of thousands of clones on record, approximately 92% of them singletons. Together, the top ten hold less than 7.5% of the sample. This TCR was sampled from a female donor with multiple sclerosis, enrolled in a pregnancy study. The rearranged chain carries TRBV7-9 and TRBJ2-7, and possibly TRBD2, on 5 matching bases. The sequencing here drew on CD8+ T cells from peripheral blood mononuclear cells, taken in the third trimester of pregnancy. The DNA sequence reads TGTGCCAGCAGCCCGGGGTCGACGGAGCAGTACTTC. Translated, it gives CASSPGSTEQYF. Reference TRBV7-9 and TRBJ2-7 proteins supply the regions before and after the CDR3; the full variable domain is: DTGVSQNPRHKITKRGQNVTFRCDPISEHNRLYWYRQTLGQGPEFLTYFQNEAQLEKSRLLSDRFSAERPKGSFSTLEIQRTEQGDSAMYLCASSPGSTEQYFGPGTRLTVT.